This TCR beta chain was documented in a study of blood T cell repertoires in COVID-19. For the study at large: Sources were T cells, B-cell-depleted T cells, or PBMCs; the material itself was cDNA or gDNA.

There are 15 residues in the CDR3. Germline V CDR1 and CDR2: SGHRS, YFSETQ. The junction had 9 bases not matched to a gene; V was cut back by 5 bases and J by 2 bases. Authors' data handling: Reference gene primer amplification in the assay estimated nucleated cell counts. The method was immunoSEQ multiplex PCR; TCRdb's version includes in-frame clones alone and lacks a portion of them. The V and J calls and clone size are taken from that table; D and trimming were inferred from the DNA. The sample records tens of thousands of clones, 90% being singletons. The sample was peripheral blood. The gene calls are TRBV5-1 and TRBJ1-1; TRBD1 matches at 7 bases. The receptor was derived from a man aged 50-60 years with active COVID-19. The CDR3 loop is CASRTVGTANTEAFF. CDR3 DNA: TGCGCCAGCAGAACGGTGGGGACAGCTAACACTGAAGCTTTCTTT.